This T cell receptor (beta chain) was profiled in a study of blood T cell repertoires in COVID-19. Across the whole study: Sites across the United States, Italy and Spain contributed samples from acute and convalescent COVID-19. PBMCs, B-cell-depleted T cells, or T cells were the source of the cDNA or gDNA that made up the material.

Germline V gene lookup returns CDR1 WNHNN and CDR2 SYGVQD (reference sequence). Trimming stripped 7 bases from V and 10 bases from J, with 17 bases between. CDR3 length: 13 amino acids. Per the original methods: Researchers report that nucleated cell counts were estimated from reference gene primer amplification. TCRdb's copy holds only in-frame clones and misses some; the assay was immunoSEQ multiplex PCR. V and J calls plus clone size are reproduced from that table; the DNA served to infer D and trimming. The sample carries about 200,000 clones, around 85% recorded once. The chain combines TRBV10-1 with TRBJ2-1; possible D gene TRBD2, 6 bases. Sequenced sample: peripheral blood. The sequence was collected from a woman older than 75 with acute or convalescent COVID-19. CDR3 sequence reads: CASIAVIGGEQFF. CDR3 DNA sequence: TGCGCCAGCATTGCCGTGATTGGGGGGGAGCAGTTCTTC.